This T cell receptor (beta chain) was retrieved from a study of blood T cell repertoires in COVID-19. The sample holds one count of this clone. The repertoire was sequenced with immunoSEQ multiplex PCR; TCRdb's copy has only in-frame clones and lacks some. The table includes around 330,000 clones, more than 90% detected once. Germline-derived CDR1 and CDR2 are LGHDT and YNNKEL (reference sequence). CDR3 length: 17 amino acids. V lost 0 bases to trimming and J lost 9 bases; unmatched junction nucleotides: 7. The sequence came from a man aged 60 to 75 who had recovered from COVID-19. What was sequenced was PBMCs or T cells enriched from blood (not recorded which). The chain recombines TRBV3-1 (or the pseudogene TRBV3-2) with TRBJ1-6; 11 bases map to TRBD1. DNA of the CDR3: TGTGCCAGCAGCCAAGATTTGGGACAGGGGGTACTTTCACCCCTCCACTTT. Its protein product is CASSQDLGQGVLSPLHF.